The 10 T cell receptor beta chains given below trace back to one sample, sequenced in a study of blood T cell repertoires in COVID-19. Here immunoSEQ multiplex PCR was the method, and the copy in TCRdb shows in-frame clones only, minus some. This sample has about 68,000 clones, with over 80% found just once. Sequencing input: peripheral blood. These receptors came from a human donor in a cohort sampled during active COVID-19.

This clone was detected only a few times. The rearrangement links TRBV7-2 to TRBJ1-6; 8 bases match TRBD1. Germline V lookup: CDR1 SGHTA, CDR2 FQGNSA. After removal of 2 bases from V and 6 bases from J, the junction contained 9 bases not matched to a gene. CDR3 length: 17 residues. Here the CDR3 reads CASSLNGQGAGNSPLHF. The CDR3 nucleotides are TGTGCCAGCAGCTTAAACGGTCAGGGGGCGGGTAATTCACCCCTCCACTTT.

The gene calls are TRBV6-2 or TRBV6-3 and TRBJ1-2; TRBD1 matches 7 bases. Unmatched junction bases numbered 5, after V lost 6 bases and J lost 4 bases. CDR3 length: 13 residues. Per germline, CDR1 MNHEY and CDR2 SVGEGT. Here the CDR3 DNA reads TGTGCCAGCAGCCCGACAGGGATCTATGGCTACACCTTC. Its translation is CASSPTGIYGYTF.

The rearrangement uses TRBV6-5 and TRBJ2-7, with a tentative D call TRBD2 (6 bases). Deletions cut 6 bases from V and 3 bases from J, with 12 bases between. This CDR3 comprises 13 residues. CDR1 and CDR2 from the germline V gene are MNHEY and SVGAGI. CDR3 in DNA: TGTGCCAGCAGCAGGGACTTGCACTACGAGCAGTACTTC. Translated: CASSRDLHYEQYF.

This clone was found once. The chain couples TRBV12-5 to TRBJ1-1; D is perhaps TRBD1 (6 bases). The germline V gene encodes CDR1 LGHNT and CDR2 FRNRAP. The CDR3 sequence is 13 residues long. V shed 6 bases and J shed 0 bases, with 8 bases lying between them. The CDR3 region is CASGQGMNTEAFF. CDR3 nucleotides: TGTGCTAGTGGACAGGGAATGAACACTGAAGCTTTCTTT. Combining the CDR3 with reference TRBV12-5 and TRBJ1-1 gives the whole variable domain DARVTQTPRHKVTEMGQEVTMRCQPILGHNTVFWYRQTMMQGLELLAYFRNRAPLDDSGMPKDRFSAEMPDATLATLKIQPSEPRDSAVYFCASGQGMNTEAFFGQGTRLTVV.

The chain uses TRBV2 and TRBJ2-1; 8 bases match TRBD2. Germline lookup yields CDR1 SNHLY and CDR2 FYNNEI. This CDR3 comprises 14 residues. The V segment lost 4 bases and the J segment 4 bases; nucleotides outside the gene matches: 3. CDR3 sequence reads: CASSGRGDYNEQFF. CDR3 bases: TGTGCCAGCAGTGGGCGGGGGGATTACAATGAGCAGTTCTTC.

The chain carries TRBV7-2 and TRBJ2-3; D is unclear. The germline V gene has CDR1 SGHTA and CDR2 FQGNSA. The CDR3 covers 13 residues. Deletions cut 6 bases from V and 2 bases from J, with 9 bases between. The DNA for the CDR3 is TGTGCCAGCAGGTCTCCGTACACAGATACGCAGTATTTT. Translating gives CASRSPYTDTQYF.

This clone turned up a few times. The CDR3 reads CATTAMFGNQPQHF. The DNA for the CDR3 is TGTGCCACCACAGCTATGTTCGGAAATCAGCCCCAGCATTTT. V usage is TRBV28 and J usage is TRBJ1-5, with D uncertain. There are 14 residues in the CDR3. Germline V CDR1 and CDR2: MDHEN, SYDVKM. The germline V and J ends were trimmed by 10 bases and 4 bases, with 17 bases remaining between them.

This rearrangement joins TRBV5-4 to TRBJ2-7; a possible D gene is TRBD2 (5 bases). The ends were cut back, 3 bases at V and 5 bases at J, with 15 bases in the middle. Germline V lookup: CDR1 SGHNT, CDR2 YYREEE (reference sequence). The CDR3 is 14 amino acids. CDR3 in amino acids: CASSSSFVAHEQYF. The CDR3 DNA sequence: TGTGCCAGCAGCTCTAGCTTCGTGGCCCACGAGCAGTACTTC. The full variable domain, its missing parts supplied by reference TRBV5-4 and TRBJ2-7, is ETGVTQSPTHLIKTRGQQVTLRCSSQSGHNTVSWYQQALGQGPQFIFQYYREEENGRGNFPPRFSGLQFPNYSSELNVNALELDDSALYLCASSSSFVAHEQYFGPGTRLTVT.

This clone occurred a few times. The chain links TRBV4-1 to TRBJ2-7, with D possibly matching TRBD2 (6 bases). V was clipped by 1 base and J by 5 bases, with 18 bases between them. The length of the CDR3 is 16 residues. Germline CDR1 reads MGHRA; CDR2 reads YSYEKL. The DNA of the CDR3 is TGCGCCAGCAGCCAAGTCTGGAGGGGACTCACCAACGAGCAGTACTTC. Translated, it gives CASSQVWRGLTNEQYF.

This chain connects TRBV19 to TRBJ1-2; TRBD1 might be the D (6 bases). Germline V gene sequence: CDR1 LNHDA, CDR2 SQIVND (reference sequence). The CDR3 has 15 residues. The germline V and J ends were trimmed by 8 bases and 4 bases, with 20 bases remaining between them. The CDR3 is CASGTSRTIAYGYTF. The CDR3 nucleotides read TGTGCCAGTGGGACATCGAGGACAATTGCCTATGGCTACACCTTC. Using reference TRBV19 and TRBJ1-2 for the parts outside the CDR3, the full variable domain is DGGITQSPKYLFRKEGQNVTLSCEQNLNHDAMYWYRQDPGQGLRLIYYSQIVNDFQKGDIAEGYSVSREKKESFPLTVTSAQKNPTAFYLCASGTSRTIAYGYTFGSGTRLTVV.